Detailed here is one T cell receptor (beta chain). Its antigen is unknown. These data are taken from a study of cytomegalovirus exposure and HLA in healthy donors. PCR involved 60 Vbeta and 13 Jbeta primers. Produced via immunoSEQ multiplex PCR; TCRdb's table is partial and in-frame only. The table has about 180,000 clones, around 80% seen once; the top ten hold around 1.4%. The germline gives CDR1 SGHTA, CDR2 FQGNSA. Trimming pared 1 base from V and 7 bases from J, leaving 5 bases between. CDR3 length: 12 amino acids. Study-wide results and caveats: Earlier analysis found most TCR beta V segments productive about 87% or about 30% of the time. Beyond CMV serostatus, there was no information to go on about immune exposure. Indistinguishable V segments such as TRBV6-2 and TRBV6-3 were excluded.

This receptor was obtained from a girl aged 10-17 years in good health and CMV-seropositive. The source material was PBMCs. This chain connects TRBV7-2 to TRBJ2-1; no definite D call. The CDR3 DNA reads as TGTGCCAGCAGCTTAGATCGGAATGAGCAGTTCTTC. Translating gives CASSLDRNEQFF.